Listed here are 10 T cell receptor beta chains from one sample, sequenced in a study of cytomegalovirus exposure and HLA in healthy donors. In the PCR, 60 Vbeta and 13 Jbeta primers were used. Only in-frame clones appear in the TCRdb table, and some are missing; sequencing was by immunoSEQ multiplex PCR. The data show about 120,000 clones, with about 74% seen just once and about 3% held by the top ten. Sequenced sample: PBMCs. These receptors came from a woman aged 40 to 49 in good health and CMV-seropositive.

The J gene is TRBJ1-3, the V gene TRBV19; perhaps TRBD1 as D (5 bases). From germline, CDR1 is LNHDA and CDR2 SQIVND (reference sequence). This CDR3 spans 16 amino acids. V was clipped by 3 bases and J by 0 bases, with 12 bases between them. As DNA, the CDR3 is TGTGCCAGTAGTATGTGGGGACTAAGCTCTGGAAACACCATATATTTT. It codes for CASSMWGLSSGNTIYF.

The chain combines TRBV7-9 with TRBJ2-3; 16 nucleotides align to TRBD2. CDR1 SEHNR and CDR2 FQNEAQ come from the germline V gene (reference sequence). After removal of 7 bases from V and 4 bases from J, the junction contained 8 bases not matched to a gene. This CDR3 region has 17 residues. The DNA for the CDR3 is TGTGCCAGCAACCCCCCGGGACTAGCGGGAGGGTCAGATACGCAGTATTTT. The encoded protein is CASNPPGLAGGSDTQYF.

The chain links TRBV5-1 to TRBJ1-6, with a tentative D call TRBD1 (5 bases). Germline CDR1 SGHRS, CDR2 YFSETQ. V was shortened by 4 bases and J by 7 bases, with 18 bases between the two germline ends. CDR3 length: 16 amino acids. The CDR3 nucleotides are TGCGCCAGCAGCCGGGGGGTCGGGGAAGGCAATTCACCCCTCCACTTT. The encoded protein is CASSRGVGEGNSPLHF.

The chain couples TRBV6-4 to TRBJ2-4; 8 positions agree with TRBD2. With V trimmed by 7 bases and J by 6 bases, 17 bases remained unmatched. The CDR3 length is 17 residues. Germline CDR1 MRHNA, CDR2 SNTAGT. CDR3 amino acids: CASTPRLAHTHGNIQYF. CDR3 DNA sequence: TGTGCCAGCACTCCGAGACTAGCGCATACACATGGAAACATTCAGTACTTC.

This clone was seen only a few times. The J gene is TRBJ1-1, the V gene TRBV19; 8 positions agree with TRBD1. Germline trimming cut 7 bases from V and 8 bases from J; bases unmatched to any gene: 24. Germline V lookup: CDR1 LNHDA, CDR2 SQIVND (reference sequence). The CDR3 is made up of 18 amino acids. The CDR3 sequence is CASTPPGTGGVVYREAFF. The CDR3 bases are TGTGCCAGTACCCCCCCCGGGACAGGAGGGGTGGTGTATCGGGAAGCTTTCTTT.

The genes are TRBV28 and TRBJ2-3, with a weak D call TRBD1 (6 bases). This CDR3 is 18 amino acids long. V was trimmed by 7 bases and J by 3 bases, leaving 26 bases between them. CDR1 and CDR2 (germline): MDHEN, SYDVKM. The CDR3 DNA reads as TGTGCCAGCAAGACCCCTAAACCCCCAGGGGCAGGGACAGATACGCAGTATTTT. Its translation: CASKTPKPPGAGTDTQYF.

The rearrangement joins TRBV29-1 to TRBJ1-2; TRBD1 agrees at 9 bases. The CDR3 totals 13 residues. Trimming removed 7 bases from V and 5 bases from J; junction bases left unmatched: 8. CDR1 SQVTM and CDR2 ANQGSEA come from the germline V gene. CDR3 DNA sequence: TGCAGCGCCGCGGACAGGGGAGGGTATGGCTACACCTTC. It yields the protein CSAADRGGYGYTF. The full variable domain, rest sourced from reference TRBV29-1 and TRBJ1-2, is SAVISQKPSRDICQRGTSLTIQCQVDSQVTMMFWYRQQPGQSLTLIATANQGSEATYESGFVIDKFPISRPNLTFSTLTVSNMSPEDSSIYLCSAADRGGYGYTFGSGTRLTVV.

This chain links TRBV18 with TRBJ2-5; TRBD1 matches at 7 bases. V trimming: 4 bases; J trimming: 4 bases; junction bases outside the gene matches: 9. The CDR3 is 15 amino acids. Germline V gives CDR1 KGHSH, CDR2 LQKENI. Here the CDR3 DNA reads TGTGCCAGCTCACACTCAACAGGGGAACGAGAGACCCAGTACTTC. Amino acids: CASSHSTGERETQYF.

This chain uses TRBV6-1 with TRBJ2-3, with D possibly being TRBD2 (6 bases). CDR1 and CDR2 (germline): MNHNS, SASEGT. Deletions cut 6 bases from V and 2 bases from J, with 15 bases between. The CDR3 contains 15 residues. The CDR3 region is CASRARDWHTDTQYF. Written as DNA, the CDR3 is TGTGCCAGCAGAGCTCGGGACTGGCACACAGATACGCAGTATTTT.

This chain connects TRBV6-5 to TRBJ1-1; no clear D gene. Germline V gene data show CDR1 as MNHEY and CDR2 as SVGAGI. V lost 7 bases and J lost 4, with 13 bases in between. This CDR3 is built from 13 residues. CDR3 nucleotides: TGTGCCAGCACCCTATACGGGAGCACTGAAGCTTTCTTT. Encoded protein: CASTLYGSTEAFF.